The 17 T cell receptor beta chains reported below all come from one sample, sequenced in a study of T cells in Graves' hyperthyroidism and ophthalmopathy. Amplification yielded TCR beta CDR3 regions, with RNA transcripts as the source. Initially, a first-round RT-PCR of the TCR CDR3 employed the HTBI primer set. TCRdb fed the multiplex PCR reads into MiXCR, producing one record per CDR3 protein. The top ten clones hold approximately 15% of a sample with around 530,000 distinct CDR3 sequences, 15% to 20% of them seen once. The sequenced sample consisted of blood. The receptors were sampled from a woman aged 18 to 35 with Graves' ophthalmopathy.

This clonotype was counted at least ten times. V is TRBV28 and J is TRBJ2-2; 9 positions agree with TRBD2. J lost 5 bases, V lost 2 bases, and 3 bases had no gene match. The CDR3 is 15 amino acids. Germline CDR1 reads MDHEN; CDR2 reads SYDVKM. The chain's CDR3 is CASSLRLAGTGELFF. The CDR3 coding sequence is TGTGCCAGCAGTTTACGGCTAGCGGGGACCGGGGAGCTGTTTTTT.

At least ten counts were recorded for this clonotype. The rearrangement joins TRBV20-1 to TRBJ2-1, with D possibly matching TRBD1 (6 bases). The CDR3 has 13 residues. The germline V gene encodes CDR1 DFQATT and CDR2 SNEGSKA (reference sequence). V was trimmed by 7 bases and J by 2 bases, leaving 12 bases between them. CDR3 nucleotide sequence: TGCAGTGTGGCTGGGGGCGCCTACAATGAGCAGTTCTTC. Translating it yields CSVAGGAYNEQFF.

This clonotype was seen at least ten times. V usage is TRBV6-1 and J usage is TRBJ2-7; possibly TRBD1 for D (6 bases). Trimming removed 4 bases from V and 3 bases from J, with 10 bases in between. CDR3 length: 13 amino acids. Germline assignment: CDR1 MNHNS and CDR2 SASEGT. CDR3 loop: CASSVGRGYEQYF. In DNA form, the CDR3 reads TGTGCCAGCAGTGTGGGCAGGGGCTACGAGCAGTACTTC.

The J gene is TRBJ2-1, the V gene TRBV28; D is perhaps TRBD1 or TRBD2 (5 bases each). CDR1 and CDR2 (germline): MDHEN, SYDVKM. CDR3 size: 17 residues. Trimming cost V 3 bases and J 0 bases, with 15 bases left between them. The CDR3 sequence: CASSFLLWGISYNEQFF. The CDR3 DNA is TGTGCCAGCAGTTTTCTCTTGTGGGGGATCTCCTACAATGAGCAGTTCTTC.

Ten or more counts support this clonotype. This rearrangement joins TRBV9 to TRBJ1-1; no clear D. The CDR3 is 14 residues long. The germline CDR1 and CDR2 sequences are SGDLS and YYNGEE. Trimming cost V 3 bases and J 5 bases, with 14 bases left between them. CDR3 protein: CASSAIGEGTEAFF. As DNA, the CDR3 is TGTGCCAGCAGCGCAATTGGGGAGGGTACTGAAGCTTTCTTT.

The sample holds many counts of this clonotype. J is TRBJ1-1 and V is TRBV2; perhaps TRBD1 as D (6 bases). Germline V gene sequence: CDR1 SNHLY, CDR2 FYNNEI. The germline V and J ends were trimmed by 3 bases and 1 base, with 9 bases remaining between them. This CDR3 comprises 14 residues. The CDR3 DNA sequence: TGTGCCAGCAGTGATAACAGGGCGAACACTGAAGCTTTCTTT. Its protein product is CASSDNRANTEAFF.

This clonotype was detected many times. CDR3 loop: CASSPRRGETQYF. The DNA of the CDR3 is TGTGCCAGCAGCCCCCGGCGTGGCGAGACCCAGTACTTC. The chain has TRBV7-9 and TRBJ2-5, with D hard to call. The V end was cut by 5 bases, the J end by 5 bases, with 12 bases between. This CDR3 has 13 residues. Germline CDR1 reads SEHNR; CDR2 reads FQNEAQ (reference sequence).

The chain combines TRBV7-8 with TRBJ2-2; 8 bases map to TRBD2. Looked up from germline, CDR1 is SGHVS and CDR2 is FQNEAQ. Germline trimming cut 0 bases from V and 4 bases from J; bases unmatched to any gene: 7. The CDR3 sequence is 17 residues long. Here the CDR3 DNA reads TGTGCCAGCAGCTTAGCGATGACTAGCGTGGTCACCGGGGAGCTGTTTTTT. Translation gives CASSLAMTSVVTGELFF.

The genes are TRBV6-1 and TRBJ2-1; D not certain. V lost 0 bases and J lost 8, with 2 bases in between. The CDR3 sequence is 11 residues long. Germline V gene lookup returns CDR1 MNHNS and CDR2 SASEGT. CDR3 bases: TGTGCCAGCAGTGAAGCGTATGAGCAGTTCTTC. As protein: CASSEAYEQFF.

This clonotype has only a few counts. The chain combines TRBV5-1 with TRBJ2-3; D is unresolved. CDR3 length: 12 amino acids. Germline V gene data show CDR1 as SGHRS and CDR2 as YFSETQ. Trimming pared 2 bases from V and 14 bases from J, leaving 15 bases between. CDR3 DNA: TGCGCCAGCAGCTTTATTCGATCCCGGACGTATTTT. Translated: CASSFIRSRTYF.

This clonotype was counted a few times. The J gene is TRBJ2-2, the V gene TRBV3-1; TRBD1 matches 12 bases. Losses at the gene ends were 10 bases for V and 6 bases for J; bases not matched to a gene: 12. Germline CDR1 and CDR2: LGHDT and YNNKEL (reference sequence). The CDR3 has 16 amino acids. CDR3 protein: CATRPPGTGGPGELFF. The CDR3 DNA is TGTGCCACCCGGCCCCCCGGGACAGGGGGCCCCGGGGAGCTGTTTTTT.

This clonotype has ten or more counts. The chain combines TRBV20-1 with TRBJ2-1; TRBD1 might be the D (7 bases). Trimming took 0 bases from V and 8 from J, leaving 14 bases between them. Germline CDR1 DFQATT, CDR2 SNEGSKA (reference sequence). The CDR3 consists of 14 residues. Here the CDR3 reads CSARDGGTAHEQFF. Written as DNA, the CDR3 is TGCAGTGCTAGAGATGGGGGGACAGCTCATGAGCAGTTCTTC.

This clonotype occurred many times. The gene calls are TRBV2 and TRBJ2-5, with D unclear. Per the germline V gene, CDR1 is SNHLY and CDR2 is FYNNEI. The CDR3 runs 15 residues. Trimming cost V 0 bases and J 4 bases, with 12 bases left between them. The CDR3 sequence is CASSEAGSAGETQYF. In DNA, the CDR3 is TGTGCCAGCAGTGAAGCGGGGTCAGCAGGAGAGACCCAGTACTTC.

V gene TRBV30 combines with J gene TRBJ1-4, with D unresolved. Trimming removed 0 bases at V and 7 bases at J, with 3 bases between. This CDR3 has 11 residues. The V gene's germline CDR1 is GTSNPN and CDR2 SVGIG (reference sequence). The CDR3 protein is CAWSVAEKLFF. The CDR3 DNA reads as TGTGCCTGGAGTGTAGCTGAAAAACTGTTTTTT. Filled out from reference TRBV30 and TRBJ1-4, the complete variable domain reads SQTIHQWPATLVQPVGSPLSLECTVEGTSNPNLYWYRQAAGRGLQLLFYSVGIGQISSEVPQNLSASRPQDRQFILSSKKLLLSDSGFYLCAWSVAEKLFFGSGTQLSVL.

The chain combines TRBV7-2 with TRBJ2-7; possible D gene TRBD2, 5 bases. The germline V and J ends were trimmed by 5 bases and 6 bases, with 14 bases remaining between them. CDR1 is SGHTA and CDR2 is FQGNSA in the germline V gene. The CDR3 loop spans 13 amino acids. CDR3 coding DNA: TGTGCCAGCAGCAGAGCCGGGATACCCGAGCAGTACTTC. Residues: CASSRAGIPEQYF.

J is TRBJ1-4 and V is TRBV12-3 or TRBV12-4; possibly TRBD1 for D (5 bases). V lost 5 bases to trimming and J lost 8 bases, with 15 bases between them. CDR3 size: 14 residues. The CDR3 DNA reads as TGTGCCAGCAGTCCCTCGGGGCCCTCAGAAAAACTGTTTTTT. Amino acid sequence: CASSPSGPSEKLFF.

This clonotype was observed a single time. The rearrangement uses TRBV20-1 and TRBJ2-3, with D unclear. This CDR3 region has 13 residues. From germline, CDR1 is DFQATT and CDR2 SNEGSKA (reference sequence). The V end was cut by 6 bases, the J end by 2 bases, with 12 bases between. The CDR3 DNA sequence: TGCAGTGCAGTCCCAGGCGCCACAGATACGCAGTATTTT. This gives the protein CSAVPGATDTQYF.